Below, 18 T cell receptor beta chains from the same sample are listed, as sequenced in a study of naive and memory T cell subsets. Two oligonucleotides, mixed equimolar, formed the beta constant-region primer covering TRBC1 and TRBC2. Four rounds of PCR amplified the ligated cDNA using nested alpha and beta constant-region primers plus SP2. TCRdb used MiXCR to reprocess the UMI-ligation and nested PCR reads, holding one entry per CDR3 protein. This table holds roughly 130,000 distinct CDR3 sequences, 36% found once. The sequenced sample consisted of central memory CD4+ T cells from blood. These receptors all stem from a human donor in good health.

The chain recombines TRBV6-1 with TRBJ1-1; D is ambiguous. Germline V CDR1 and CDR2: MNHNS, SASEGT. The CDR3 totals 13 residues. V gave up 3 bases and J gave up 0 bases, with 5 bases separating them. CDR3 protein: CASSDTMNTEAFF. CDR3 sequence (DNA): TGTGCCAGCAGTGACACCATGAACACTGAAGCTTTCTTT.

This chain joins TRBV14 and TRBJ1-4; D is unclear. The V and J ends lost 0 bases and 7 bases respectively, with 6 bases between them. Germline V gene lookup returns CDR1 SGHDN and CDR2 FVKESK. The CDR3 consists of 13 residues. The CDR3 protein is CASSQEIREKLFF. As DNA, the CDR3 is TGTGCCAGCAGCCAAGAAATCCGTGAAAAACTGTTTTTT.

As concerns this clonotype: The junction shows a germline mismatch at one end, possibly a read error. The V call is TRBV7-7, the J call TRBJ2-1, with 15 bases aligning to TRBD2. Germline CDR1 is SSHAT and CDR2 is FNYEAQ (reference sequence). The CDR3 length is 16 residues. The CDR3 sequence is CASSLGLAGGGNEQFF. CDR3 nucleotide sequence: TGTGCTAGCAGCCTGGGACTAGCGGGAGGAGGAAATGAGCAGTTCTTC.

The sample holds a few counts of this clonotype. V and J are TRBV7-2 and TRBJ2-7, with D tentatively TRBD1 (6 bases). The CDR3 loop spans 14 amino acids. The V end lost 6 bases, the J end lost 0 bases, and 12 bases lay between the germline ends. CDR1 SGHTA and CDR2 FQGNSA come from the germline V gene. CDR3 coding DNA: TGTGCCAGCAGGAGAGACAGGAGCTCCTACGAGCAGTACTTC. Amino acid sequence: CASRRDRSSYEQYF.

The chain carries TRBV11-3 and TRBJ1-1, with D unresolved. In germline, CDR1 is SGHNT, CDR2 YENEEA. Trimming took off 0 bases at V and 7 bases at J, with 9 bases between the two ends. The CDR3 loop spans 13 amino acids. CDR3 amino acids: CASSLDRWGEAFF. CDR3 sequence (DNA): TGTGCCAGCAGCTTAGATCGGTGGGGTGAAGCTTTCTTT.

This clonotype was seen more than once but under ten times. The chain carries TRBV11-2 and TRBJ2-1; D is unresolved. V gave up 1 base and J gave up 2 bases, with 9 bases separating them. CDR3 length: 15 residues. Germline-derived CDR1 and CDR2 are SGHAT and FQNNGV. The CDR3 reads CASSLVDGTYNEQFF. The CDR3 nucleotides are TGTGCCAGCAGCTTAGTAGACGGAACCTACAATGAGCAGTTCTTC.

DNA of the CDR3: TGTGCCAGTCTCTCCACTAGAGCAGAGACCCAGTACTTC. This gives the protein CASLSTRAETQYF. V gene TRBV6-6 combines with J gene TRBJ2-5; D is perhaps TRBD2 (5 bases). The germline gives CDR1 MNHNY, CDR2 SVGAGI (reference sequence). This CDR3 is 13 amino acids long. Trimming shortened V by 9 bases and J by 4 bases, and 15 bases separated the two germline ends.

This clonotype was counted only a few times. The rearrangement links TRBV30 to TRBJ1-5; unclear D gene. The germline V gene encodes CDR1 GTSNPN and CDR2 SVGIG (reference sequence). V was pared by 0 bases and J by 0 bases, with 15 bases between. The CDR3 sequence is 17 residues long. CDR3: CAWSVRTGVPSNQPQHF. The CDR3, as DNA: TGTGCCTGGAGTGTACGGACCGGGGTCCCTAGCAATCAGCCCCAGCATTTT.

This rearrangement joins TRBV28 to TRBJ2-7; the match to TRBD2 covers 9 bases. This CDR3 has 13 residues. Germline-derived CDR1 and CDR2 are MDHEN and SYDVKM. V dropped 7 bases and J dropped 6; count of bases not matched to a gene: 7. In DNA form, the CDR3 reads TGTGCCAGCACCCTACGAGCGGGAGGCGAGCAGTACTTC. As protein: CASTLRAGGEQYF.

The chain carries TRBV7-2 and TRBJ2-1, with 11 nucleotides matching TRBD1. J was trimmed by 8 bases and V by 0 bases; bases with no gene match: 6. The CDR3 totals 16 residues. CDR1 is SGHTA, CDR2 FQGNSA, per germline. The CDR3 nucleotides read TGTGCCAGCAGCTTAGCCATGGACAGGGGGCACGATGAGCAGTTCTTC. It codes for CASSLAMDRGHDEQFF.

This clonotype was observed a few times. The chain is built from TRBV4-3 and TRBJ2-1; 9 bases are shared with TRBD2. Germline CDR1 LGHNA, CDR2 YSLEER. The CDR3 has 17 residues. Trimming at V came to 3 bases and at J to 1 base, leaving 7 bases not matched to a gene. CDR3 loop: CASSHHSGSASYNEQFF. The CDR3 nucleotides are TGCGCCAGCAGCCATCATAGCGGGAGTGCTTCCTACAATGAGCAGTTCTTC.

The rearrangement links TRBV20-1 to TRBJ2-1; D not certain. With 4 bases removed from V and 5 bases from J, the gap between germline ends came to 12 bases. Germline CDR1 and CDR2: DFQATT and SNEGSKA (reference sequence). There are 13 residues in the CDR3. In DNA form, the CDR3 reads TGCAGTGCTATATCAGAGAACAACAATGAGCAGTTCTTC. Translated: CSAISENNNEQFF.

Only a few counts were recorded for this clonotype. J is TRBJ2-7 and V is TRBV7-6; possibly TRBD2 for D (5 bases). From germline, CDR1 is SGHVS and CDR2 FNYEAQ. This CDR3 region has 12 residues. Deletions cut 1 base from V and 6 bases from J, with 7 bases between. DNA for the CDR3: TGTGCCAGCAGCTTAGACGGGGTCGAGCAGTACTTC. It specifies CASSLDGVEQYF.

This chain connects TRBV12-3 or TRBV12-4 to TRBJ2-1, with 11 bases fitting TRBD2. This CDR3 spans 16 amino acids. V lost 6 bases and J lost 2; bases outside the gene matches: 6. The DNA for the CDR3 is TGTGCCAGCAGCGAAAGACTAGCGGGAACCTACAATGAGCAGTTCTTC. This encodes CASSERLAGTYNEQFF.

This clonotype was picked up a small number of times. The chain has TRBV20-1 and TRBJ2-6; D remains unclear. Germline assignment: CDR1 DFQATT and CDR2 SNEGSKA (reference sequence). The V gene lost 3 bases and the J gene lost 1 base, with 4 bases spanning the gap. This CDR3 has 13 amino acids. CDR3: CSARASGANVLTF. The CDR3 region has the DNA TGCAGTGCTAGGGCGTCTGGGGCCAACGTCCTGACTTTC.

This rearrangement joins TRBV3-1 to TRBJ1-1, with unresolved D. The CDR3 totals 12 residues. Germline-derived CDR1 and CDR2 are LGHDT and YNNKEL (reference sequence). V was cut by 6 bases and J by 0 bases, with 5 bases left in between. The CDR3, as DNA: TGTGCCAGCAGAAACATGAACACTGAAGCTTTCTTT. Translation: CASRNMNTEAFF.

This clonotype was seen ten or more times. V is TRBV5-1 and J is TRBJ2-7; 11 bases are shared with TRBD1. V dropped 3 bases and J dropped 6; count of bases not matched to a gene: 8. CDR1 SGHRS and CDR2 YFSETQ come from the germline V gene. The CDR3 loop spans 15 amino acids. The CDR3, as DNA: TGCGCCAGCAGCTCCGGACAGGGGGCGTTTCCCGAGCAGTACTTC. Translated, it gives CASSSGQGAFPEQYF. Drawing the rest from reference TRBV5-1 and TRBJ2-7, the complete variable domain is KAGVTQTPRYLIKTRGQQVTLSCSPISGHRSVSWYQQTPGQGLQFLFEYFSETQRNKGNFPGRFSGRQFSNSRSEMNVSTLELGDSALYLCASSSGQGAFPEQYFGPGTRLTVT.

The genes are TRBV18 and TRBJ2-1; D might be TRBD1 (6 bases). The CDR3 length is 16 residues. V shed 6 bases and J shed 0 bases, with 15 bases lying between them. Germline values: CDR1 KGHSH, CDR2 LQKENI. The CDR3 nucleotides are TGTGCCAGCTCGCCGATGGGGGCCAACTCCTACAATGAGCAGTTCTTC. Translation: CASSPMGANSYNEQFF.